One and the same sample provided the 9 T cell receptor beta chains below, sequenced in a study of blood T cell repertoires in COVID-19 (dated by TCRdb to about 2020). Library generation was performed with the immunoSEQ multiplex PCR assay. Not all clones reach the TCRdb copy of this immuneACCESS table, which keeps in-frame sequences only. Checked studies attribute under half of the gap to unresolved V genes and leave the rest unexplained. This sample holds about 70,000 clones; approximately 86% were observed only once. 12% of the sample is in the top ten clones. The sequenced material came from peripheral blood. The receptors were gathered from a human donor in a cohort sampled during active COVID-19.

The V gene is TRBV12-3 or TRBV12-4, the J gene TRBJ1-2; possibly TRBD1 for D (5 bases). CDR3 length: 13 amino acids. The V gene lost 2 bases and the J gene lost 8 bases, with 12 bases spanning the gap. This chain's CDR3 is CASSLNQGRGYTF. CDR3 coding DNA: TGTGCCAGCAGTTTAAACCAGGGTCGCGGCTACACCTTC.

The chain uses TRBV5-4 and TRBJ2-2; TRBD1 aligns across 11 bases. The germline V gene has CDR1 SGHNT and CDR2 YYREEE (reference sequence). The CDR3 is made up of 16 amino acids. V was clipped by 4 bases and J by 4 bases; unmatched bases: 6. The CDR3 sequence: CASSGDGTGGTGELFF. CDR3 DNA sequence: TGTGCCAGCAGCGGCGACGGGACAGGGGGCACCGGGGAGCTGTTTTTT.

V usage is TRBV5-4 and J usage is TRBJ2-7, with 15 bases that match TRBD2. The germline gives CDR1 SGHNT, CDR2 YYREEE (reference sequence). J gave up 4 bases and V 4 bases, and 6 bases lay outside the gene matches. This CDR3 spans 16 amino acids. The CDR3 loop reads CASSPGLAGGPYEQYF. The DNA for the CDR3 is TGTGCCAGCAGCCCCGGACTAGCGGGGGGGCCTTACGAGCAGTACTTC.

Written as DNA, the CDR3 is TGTGCCAGCAGCCAGACAGGGATCAACGAGCAGTACTTC. Translation: CASSQTGINEQYF. The V call is TRBV3-1 (or the pseudogene TRBV3-2), the J call TRBJ2-7, with 7 bases matching TRBD1. Germline V CDR1 and CDR2: LGHDT, YNNKEL (reference sequence). Trimming at V came to 3 bases and at J to 5 bases, leaving 4 bases not matched to a gene. The CDR3 is made up of 13 amino acids.

V usage is TRBV29-1 and J usage is TRBJ1-1; D possibly corresponds to TRBD1 (6 bases). The CDR3 length is 12 residues. In germline, CDR1 is SQVTM, CDR2 ANQGSEA. The V and J ends lost 6 bases and 6 bases respectively, with 14 bases between them. This CDR3 reads CSVQGSMAEAFF. DNA of the CDR3: TGCAGCGTACAGGGTTCCATGGCTGAAGCTTTCTTT.

V is TRBV15 and J is TRBJ2-1; 9 positions match TRBD1. The CDR3 is 15 residues long. The J segment lost 7 bases and the V segment lost 0 bases, leaving 4 bases of the junction unmatched. Germline V CDR1 and CDR2: LNHNV, YYDKDF (reference sequence). The CDR3 region is CATSREPDRGNEQFF. For the CDR3, the DNA is TGTGCCACCAGCAGAGAACCGGACAGGGGAAATGAGCAGTTCTTC.

V is TRBV5-8 and J is TRBJ2-7; perhaps TRBD1 as D (5 bases). Deletions cut 5 bases from V and 1 base from J, with 16 bases between. Germline CDR1 SGHTS, CDR2 YDEGEE. The CDR3 runs to 15 residues. CDR3 residues: CASSFEGVISYEQYF. The CDR3 DNA sequence: TGTGCCAGCAGTTTCGAAGGGGTAATATCCTACGAGCAGTACTTC.

The V gene is TRBV6-5, the J gene TRBJ1-2; D uncertain. The CDR3 consists of 15 residues. Trimming took 0 bases from V and 8 from J, leaving 16 bases between them. Germline V gene sequence: CDR1 MNHEY, CDR2 SVGAGI. In DNA, the CDR3 is TGTGCCAGCAGTTACTCGACTACTGGGTCGGGGGGCTACACCTTC. Residues: CASSYSTTGSGGYTF.

The V gene is TRBV15, the J gene TRBJ2-3; 8 bases are shared with TRBD2. J lost 4 bases, V lost 1 base, and 4 bases had no gene match. This CDR3 spans 15 amino acids. CDR1 LNHNV and CDR2 YYDKDF come from the germline V gene (reference sequence). DNA for the CDR3: TGTGCCACCAGCAGAGTCACAGCGGGGGCAGATACGCAGTATTTT. Its protein product is CATSRVTAGADTQYF. The variable domain in full, completed from reference TRBV15 and TRBJ2-3, reads DAMVIQNPRYQVTQFGKPVTLSCSQTLNHNVMYWYQQKSSQAPKLLFHYYDKDFNNEADTPDNFQSRRPNTSFCFLDIRSPGLGDTAMYLCATSRVTAGADTQYFGPGTRLTVL.